Presented here are 2 T cell receptor beta chains from one specimen sequenced in a study of T cells in Graves' hyperthyroidism and ophthalmopathy. What was amplified from RNA transcripts were TCR beta CDR3 regions. Initially, a first-round RT-PCR of the TCR CDR3 employed the HTBI primer set. TCRdb re-analysed the multiplex PCR reads in MiXCR, keeping a single row per CDR3 protein. Seen here are about 640,000 distinct CDR3 sequences, about 15% observed once, and the top ten hold about an eighth. Sequencing was performed on blood. Every receptor here comes from a woman between 45 and 65 years old with Graves' ophthalmopathy.

CDR3 sequence reads: CASSFRDPTDTQYF. CDR3 coding DNA: TGTGCCAGCAGCTTCCGGGACCCCACAGATACGCAGTATTTT. The chain uses TRBV7-3 and TRBJ2-3; the D gene could be TRBD1 or TRBD2 (5 bases each). With 3 bases removed from V and 2 bases from J, the gap between germline ends came to 9 bases. Germline V gives CDR1 SGHTA, CDR2 FQGTGA. The CDR3 is made up of 14 amino acids.

This clonotype has a count of ten or more. This rearrangement joins TRBV30 to TRBJ2-6, with D unclear. CDR1 is GTSNPN and CDR2 is SVGIG in the germline V gene (reference sequence). This CDR3 has 15 residues. V was cut by 1 base and J by 2 bases, with 9 bases left in between. CDR3 DNA: TGTGCCTGGAGTGACACCCAAACTGGGGCCAACGTCCTGACTTTC. Translating it yields CAWSDTQTGANVLTF.